This T cell receptor beta chain was observed in a study of human versus mouse CDR3 diversity and MHC coevolution. Study summary: Reportedly, immunoSEQ detects one in 200,000 T cells with minimized PCR bias.

Assay used: immunoSEQ multiplex PCR; TCRdb lists only in-frame clones, some missing. The sample lists some 80,000 clones; 92% were seen once. The CDR3 is 15 amino acids. Germline V lookup: CDR1 MNHEY, CDR2 SVGAGI. V lost 9 bases to trimming and J lost 1 base; unmatched junction nucleotides: 11. With respect to this clone: Antigen specificity is unknown.

Whole-study findings and limits: Humans had the largest estimated TCR beta repertoire, around 1.6 million clonotypes.

This rearrangement joins TRBV6-5 to TRBJ2-7; 8 bases line up with TRBD1. The specimen sequenced was naive CD4+ T cells from blood. Subset specified: CD45RO-negative CD62L-positive naive CD4 T cells. The TCR was taken from a person aged 25-75 years in good health. The chain's CDR3 is CASTRLDRVSYEQYF. The CDR3, as DNA: TGTGCCAGTACAAGATTGGACAGGGTTTCCTACGAGCAGTACTTC.